These 15 T cell receptor beta chains were all obtained from the same sample, sequenced in a study of T cell responses to AZD1222 COVID-19 vaccine. Sequenced by immunoSEQ multiplex PCR; TCRdb stores in-frame clones only, minus some. Of 120,000 to 150,000 clones listed, 86% are singletons. Sequenced here: peripheral blood, sampled 28 days after the second AZD1222 dose. These TCRs come from an adult who received the AZD1222 COVID-19 vaccine.

This chain joins TRBV3-1 (or the pseudogene TRBV3-2) and TRBJ2-5, with D possibly TRBD2 on 6 matching bases. Germline-derived CDR1 and CDR2 are LGHDT and YNNKEL (reference sequence). The CDR3 is 14 amino acids. Trimming shortened V by 8 bases and J by 4 bases, and 17 bases separated the two germline ends. The CDR3 DNA follows: TGTGCCAGCTGGGGGGAGGTCCGAGGAGAGACCCAGTACTTC. Translation: CASWGEVRGETQYF.

This sequence joins TRBV18 and TRBJ1-5; 7 nucleotides agree with TRBD1. CDR1 is KGHSH, CDR2 LQKENI, per germline. The J segment lost 3 bases and the V segment lost 6 bases, leaving 5 bases of the junction unmatched. The CDR3 is made up of 14 amino acids. CDR3 amino acids: CASSPGGINQPQHF. CDR3 nucleotide sequence: TGTGCCAGCTCCCCAGGGGGGATCAATCAGCCCCAGCATTTT.

The gene calls are TRBV7-9 and TRBJ1-3; 9 positions agree with TRBD1. This CDR3 has 15 amino acids. Germline loops: CDR1 SEHNR, CDR2 FQNEAQ (reference sequence). Trimming took 6 bases from V and 4 from J; bases not matched to a gene: 7. The DNA of the CDR3 is TGTGCCAGCAGACCGGGACAGGGCGGGGGAAACACCATATATTTT. Amino acids: CASRPGQGGGNTIYF.

This rearrangement joins TRBV3-1 (or the pseudogene TRBV3-2) to TRBJ2-2; D is unresolved. Germline V CDR1 and CDR2: LGHDT, YNNKEL (reference sequence). The CDR3 has 12 residues. With 1 base removed from V and 13 bases from J, the gap between germline ends came to 10 bases. CDR3 protein: CASSQVGLGLFF. DNA for the CDR3: TGTGCCAGCAGCCAAGTGGGGTTGGGGCTGTTTTTT.

This clone was recorded once. The V call is TRBV2, the J call TRBJ2-7; TRBD2 aligns across 9 bases. The V and J ends lost 6 bases and 3 bases, in that order; junction bases with no gene match: 3. The CDR3 length is 13 residues. Germline-derived CDR1 and CDR2 are SNHLY and FYNNEI. Here the CDR3 reads CASRKTSGYEQYF. The CDR3 nucleotides read TGTGCCAGCAGAAAGACTAGCGGCTACGAGCAGTACTTC.

In DNA form, the CDR3 reads TGTGCCAGCAGCCCTCAGGGGGCAGCTGGAAACACCATATATTTT. Translating it yields CASSPQGAAGNTIYF. The gene calls are TRBV7-2 and TRBJ1-3, with 8 bases matching TRBD1. Losses at the gene ends were 5 bases for V and 2 bases for J; bases not matched to a gene: 5. Germline CDR1 is SGHTA and CDR2 is FQGNSA. The CDR3 is 15 residues long. The entire variable domain, with the rest obtained from reference TRBV7-2 and TRBJ1-3, is as follows: GAGVSQSPSNKVTEKGKDVELRCDPISGHTALYWYRQSLGQGLEFLIYFQGNSAPDKSGLPSDRFSAERTGGSVSTLTIQRTQQEDSAVYLCASSPQGAAGNTIYFGEGSWLTVV.

The J gene is TRBJ1-5, the V gene TRBV15; D remains unclear. This CDR3 has 15 residues. Trimming cost V 6 bases and J 4 bases, with 16 bases left between them. Per the germline V gene, CDR1 is LNHNV and CDR2 is YYDKDF (reference sequence). CDR3 bases: TGTGCCACCAGAAAGGAAGTAATCGAGAATCAGCCCCAGCATTTT. This gives the protein CATRKEVIENQPQHF.

This clone came up once. The genes are TRBV21-1 and TRBJ1-5. TRBV21-1 corresponds to a pseudogene. The CDR3 is 19 amino acids. CDR3 residues: CASSKDDYGGRGWNQPQHF. DNA for the CDR3: TGTGCCAGCAGCAAAGATGATTACGGGGGTAGGGGTTGGAATCAGCCCCAGCATTTT.

This clone was found once. The chain uses TRBV7-9 and TRBJ2-2; D not certain. Germline-derived CDR1 and CDR2 are SEHNR and FQNEAQ (reference sequence). Deletions cut 3 bases from V and 0 bases from J, with 14 bases between. The CDR3 loop spans 17 amino acids. CDR3 amino acids: CASSFPRWGTNTGELFF. CDR3 bases: TGTGCCAGCAGCTTCCCTCGGTGGGGTACGAACACCGGGGAGCTGTTTTTT.

V gene TRBV5-1 combines with J gene TRBJ1-1; 8 bases are a match to TRBD1. The length of the CDR3 is 14 residues. V gave up 4 bases and J gave up 3 bases; unmatched junction bases: 5. The germline V gene has CDR1 SGHRS and CDR2 YFSETQ. In DNA form, the CDR3 reads TGCGCCAGCAGCCCAGGACAGGGATACACTGAAGCTTTCTTT. Protein product: CASSPGQGYTEAFF.

For this clone: Other DNA sequences within the sample encode an identical CDR3. The chain couples TRBV6-5 to TRBJ1-5; D gene unclear. Trimming cost V 2 bases and J 2 bases, with 7 bases left between them. This CDR3 region has 14 residues. Germline values: CDR1 MNHEY, CDR2 SVGAGI. CDR3 residues: CASSYREGNQPQHF. As DNA, the CDR3 is TGTGCCAGCAGTTACAGGGAGGGCAATCAGCCCCAGCATTTT.

This clone has only one observation. The chain has TRBV27 and TRBJ1-2; 7 bases match TRBD1. The V gene's germline CDR1 is MNHEY and CDR2 SMNVEV (reference sequence). CDR3 length: 14 residues. V lost 5 bases and J lost 8; bases outside the gene matches: 11. In DNA form, the CDR3 reads TGTGCCAGCAGTATGGACAGGTTTAGTTCCGGCTACACCTTC. This sequence encodes CASSMDRFSSGYTF.

The chain employs TRBV28 and TRBJ1-4; the D gene is possibly TRBD1 (6 bases). V lost 5 bases to trimming and J lost 5 bases, with 15 bases between them. The CDR3 sequence is 15 residues long. Germline CDR1 and CDR2: MDHEN and SYDVKM. The CDR3 bases are TGTGCCAGCAGTCCCCTCTACAGGGAGAATGAAAAACTGTTTTTT. Translated: CASSPLYRENEKLFF.

The V gene is TRBV15, the J gene TRBJ2-3; D possibly corresponds to TRBD2 (6 bases). V was shortened by 3 bases and J by 1 base, with 8 bases between the two germline ends. Germline CDR1 reads LNHNV; CDR2 reads YYDKDF (reference sequence). CDR3 length: 14 residues. The CDR3 loop reads CATSRAGRTDTQYF. Here the CDR3 DNA reads TGTGCCACCAGCAGGGCGGGGCGCACAGATACGCAGTATTTT. Based on the CDR3 plus reference TRBV15 and TRBJ2-3, the full variable domain is DAMVIQNPRYQVTQFGKPVTLSCSQTLNHNVMYWYQQKSSQAPKLLFHYYDKDFNNEADTPDNFQSRRPNTSFCFLDIRSPGLGDTAMYLCATSRAGRTDTQYFGPGTRLTVL.

The gene calls are TRBV5-1 and TRBJ1-2, with unresolved D. The CDR3 sequence is 14 residues long. V dropped 4 bases and J dropped 1 base, with 11 bases sitting between them. Germline CDR1 and CDR2: SGHRS and YFSETQ. CDR3 bases: TGCGCCAGCAGCCCGAACAGCGATAACTATGGCTACACCTTC. It is translated as CASSPNSDNYGYTF.